This T cell receptor (beta chain) was obtained from a study of blood T cells in healthy people across ages. Study-level points and caveats: The donors' CMV status was not determined, possibly confounding changes in expanded clonotypes.

CDR3 size: 18 residues. V trimming: 5 bases; J trimming: 0 bases; junction bases outside the gene matches: 11. The germline V gene has CDR1 MNHEY and CDR2 SMNVEV (reference sequence). To note about this clonotype: The antigen remains unidentified.

Through a sample-barcoded 5' primer and a J-beta primer mix, a second PCR was run for roughly 6 to 11 cycles. TCRdb analysed the 5' RACE reads with MiXCR anew, one entry per CDR3 protein. The table lists more than 650,000 distinct CDR3 sequences, 53% of them singletons. Sequencing used blood. This clonotype was sampled from an elderly man in good health. The chain recombines TRBV27 with TRBJ2-1; TRBD1 matches 9 bases. The CDR3 is CASSPTGGLTGSYNEQFF. In DNA form, the CDR3 reads TGTGCCAGCAGTCCGACAGGGGGACTGACGGGCTCCTACAATGAGCAGTTCTTC.